This T cell receptor beta chain was identified in a study of CD8 T cells in ankylosing spondylitis. Study-level points and caveats: Roughly eight highly homologous variants made up a TCR beta motif that seemed to typify ankylosing spondylitis blood. In reactive arthritis synovial fluid and blood, some motif variants had been reported before. The disease-linked clones had a CD8+ phenotype and low blood frequencies.

The germline V gene encodes CDR1 DFQATT and CDR2 SNEGSKA (reference sequence). The CDR3 consists of 13 residues. Molecular-barcoded quantitative 5'-RACE produced these TCR beta libraries. One entry per CDR3 protein results from TCRdb running MiXCR on the 5' RACE reads. The table shows 150,000 or so distinct CDR3 sequences, with roughly 31% occurring only once. This clonotype was seen only a few times. The antigen remains unidentified. One end of the junction varies from germline; a read error may be responsible. The sample consisted of synovial fluid, either unsorted or a sorted T cell fraction (not recorded which). This clonotype was sampled from a male donor with ankylosing spondylitis. J is TRBJ1-2 and V is TRBV20-1; TRBD1 agrees at 10 bases. The CDR3 region is CSARGPGQGRQDF. CDR3 DNA sequence: TGCAGTGCTAGAGGGCCGGGACAGGGGCGTCAGGACTTC.